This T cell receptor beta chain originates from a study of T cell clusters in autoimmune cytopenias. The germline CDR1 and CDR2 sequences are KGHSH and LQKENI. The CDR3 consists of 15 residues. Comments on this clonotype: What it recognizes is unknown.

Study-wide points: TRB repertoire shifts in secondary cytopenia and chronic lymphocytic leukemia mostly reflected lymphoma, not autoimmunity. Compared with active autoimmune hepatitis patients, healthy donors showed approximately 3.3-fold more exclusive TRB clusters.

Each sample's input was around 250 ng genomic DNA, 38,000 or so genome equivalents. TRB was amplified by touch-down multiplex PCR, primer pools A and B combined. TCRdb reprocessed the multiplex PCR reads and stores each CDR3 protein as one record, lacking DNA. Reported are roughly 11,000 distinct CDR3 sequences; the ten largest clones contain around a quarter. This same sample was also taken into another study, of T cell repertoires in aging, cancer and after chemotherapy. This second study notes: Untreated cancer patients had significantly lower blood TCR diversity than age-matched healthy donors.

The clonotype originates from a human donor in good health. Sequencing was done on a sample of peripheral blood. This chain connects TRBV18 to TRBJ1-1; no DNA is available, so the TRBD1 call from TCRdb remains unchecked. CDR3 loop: CASSPTPGERTEAFF.